This TCR beta chain was recovered during a study of T cell responses to AZD1222 COVID-19 vaccine. Overall study results and limits: Two doses of AZD1222 preceded a rise in Spike-specific TCR breadth and depth. Repertoires were obtained only post-peak T cell response. Close to half of spike-specific TCRs reportedly recognize unmutated variant regions.

With respect to this clone: As yet, its antigen is unknown.

Timing groups of about 4 and about 12 weeks for second doses were pooled. The CDR3 is 13 amino acids. The germline CDR1 and CDR2 sequences are MGHDK and SYGVNS. Deletions cut 5 bases from V and 1 base from J, with 8 bases between. The protocol was immunoSEQ multiplex PCR, while the TCRdb copy is restricted to in-frame clones and leaves out a portion. The sample holds 100,000 or so clones, 80% to 95% seen once. V is TRBV25-1 and J is TRBJ1-1; D unclear. The TCR sequence derives from an adult who received the AZD1222 COVID-19 vaccine. The source material was peripheral blood, sampled 28 days after the second AZD1222 dose. The CDR3 DNA reads TGTGCCAGCAGTCTGACTGGGAACACTGAAGCTTTCTTT. Translated: CASSLTGNTEAFF.